Presented here are 22 T cell receptor beta chains from one specimen sequenced in a study of cytomegalovirus exposure and HLA in healthy donors. The PCR was carried out with 60 Vbeta primers and 13 Jbeta primers. Generated by immunoSEQ multiplex PCR, the TCRdb table keeps only in-frame clones and is missing some. The sample records roughly 200,000 clones, approximately 84% being singletons. The sample was PBMCs. The source of these receptors is a woman aged 40 to 50 in good health and CMV-seronegative.

The sample holds one count of this clone. The rearrangement joins TRBV11-1 to TRBJ2-7; maybe TRBD1 (6 bases). Trimming shortened V by 1 base and J by 5 bases, and 12 bases separated the two germline ends. The germline CDR1 and CDR2 sequences are SGHAT and FQDESV (reference sequence). The CDR3 sequence is 14 residues long. Here the CDR3 DNA reads TGTGCCAGCAGCTTAGGCCAGGGGAGCCACGAGCAGTACTTC. Translation: CASSLGQGSHEQYF.

The gene calls are TRBV25-1 and TRBJ1-6; 9 bases line up with TRBD1. The CDR3 runs to 15 residues. The ends lost 3 bases at V and 6 bases at J; junction bases unmatched: 3. Germline-derived CDR1 and CDR2 are MGHDK and SYGVNS. CDR3 loop: CASSDPGQGNSPLHF. CDR3 sequence (DNA): TGTGCCAGCAGTGACCCGGGACAGGGTAATTCACCCCTCCACTTT.

Here the CDR3 reads CASSEAPGTLGYTF. The DNA of the CDR3 is TGTGCCAGCAGTGAAGCCCCCGGGACATTAGGCTACACCTTC. The genes are TRBV6-1 and TRBJ1-2; tentative D call: TRBD1 (6 bases). This CDR3 is built from 14 residues. The germline CDR1 and CDR2 sequences are MNHNS and SASEGT. V shed 0 bases and J shed 8 bases, with 13 bases lying between them.

The chain joins TRBV14 to TRBJ1-1; D is perhaps TRBD1 (5 bases). Trimming left V 0 bases short and J 7 bases short, with 21 bases between. This CDR3 spans 17 amino acids. Looked up from germline, CDR1 is SGHDN and CDR2 is FVKESK. CDR3 sequence: CASSQEAQGLGSGEAFF. CDR3 bases: TGTGCCAGCAGCCAAGAGGCGCAGGGTTTGGGTTCAGGTGAAGCTTTCTTT.

This sequence joins TRBV5-1 and TRBJ2-7, with D hard to call. Germline-derived CDR1 and CDR2 are SGHRS and YFSETQ. The CDR3 extends over 12 amino acids. Between the trimmed V and J ends, which lost 4 bases and 3 bases, there was a span of 8 bases. CDR3 sequence: CASSLTSYEQYF. The CDR3 nucleotides read TGCGCCAGCAGCCTCACCAGCTACGAGCAGTACTTC.

This clone has just one count. The genes are TRBV6-4 and TRBJ2-5; tentatively, D is TRBD1 (6 bases). The CDR3 consists of 13 residues. Germline lookup yields CDR1 MRHNA and CDR2 SNTAGT. V was clipped by 4 bases and J by 7 bases, with 13 bases between them. The CDR3 nucleotides read TGTGCCAGCAGTGCTGACCCCAGGGGGACCCAGTACTTC. This codes for CASSADPRGTQYF.

This clone showed up just once. This sequence joins TRBV11-2 and TRBJ1-1; tentative D call: TRBD1 (5 bases). The V and J ends lost 6 bases and 4 bases respectively, with 15 bases between them. From germline, CDR1 is SGHAT and CDR2 FQNNGV. There are 14 residues in the CDR3. The chain's CDR3 is CASRSGGGSTEAFF. CDR3 DNA: TGTGCCAGCAGGTCCGGGGGGGGGAGCACTGAAGCTTTCTTT. Full variable domain (missing parts from reference TRBV11-2 and TRBJ1-1): EAGVAQSPRYKIIEKRQSVAFWCNPISGHATLYWYQQILGQGPKLLIQFQNNGVVDDSQLPKDRFSAERLKGVDSTLKIQPAKLEDSAVYLCASRSGGGSTEAFFGQGTRLTVV.

This clone has only a few counts. The chain uses TRBV30 and TRBJ1-1, with TRBD1 identical over 8 bases. Germline CDR1 and CDR2: GTSNPN and SVGIG (reference sequence). The trim removed 5 bases at V and 3 bases at J, leaving 8 bases unmatched. The CDR3 extends over 14 amino acids. For the CDR3, the DNA is TGTGCCTGGTGGACAGGGTCACGATACACTGAAGCTTTCTTT. Its translation: CAWWTGSRYTEAFF.

J is TRBJ1-6 and V is TRBV28, with 7 bases identical to TRBD1. Per the germline V gene, CDR1 is MDHEN and CDR2 is SYDVKM. J was trimmed by 9 bases and V by 6 bases; bases with no gene match: 11. The CDR3 contains 15 residues. The CDR3 DNA reads TGTGCCAGCAGGTCCCGACAGGGAGTCGGTTCACCCCTCCACTTT. This translates into CASRSRQGVGSPLHF.

V is TRBV19 and J is TRBJ2-1; TRBD2 aligns across 12 bases. Looked up from germline, CDR1 is LNHDA and CDR2 is SQIVND (reference sequence). The J segment lost 12 bases and the V segment lost 9 bases, leaving 6 bases of the junction unmatched. The CDR3 spans 12 residues. This chain's CDR3 is CASSSGGALQFF. As DNA, the CDR3 is TGTGCCAGCTCTAGCGGGGGGGCTCTGCAGTTCTTC.

The J gene is TRBJ2-3, the V gene TRBV7-9; TRBD2 matches 8 bases. CDR1 SEHNR and CDR2 FQNEAQ come from the germline V gene (reference sequence). The J segment lost 2 bases and the V segment lost 5 bases, leaving 6 bases of the junction unmatched. The CDR3 has 15 amino acids. The DNA of the CDR3 is TGTGCCAGCAGCCCCACTAGCGGACCCACAGATACGCAGTATTTT. As protein: CASSPTSGPTDTQYF.

The V call is TRBV4-2, the J call TRBJ2-7, with unresolved D. The ends were cut back, 0 bases at V and 3 bases at J, with 9 bases in the middle. Germline values: CDR1 LGHNA, CDR2 YNFKEQ. CDR3 length: 14 residues. The CDR3 here is CASSQESAGYEQYF. The CDR3 DNA reads as TGTGCCAGCAGCCAAGAGTCGGCAGGCTACGAGCAGTACTTC.

The chain has TRBV5-6 and TRBJ2-1; D not certain. The V end was cut by 4 bases, the J end by 6 bases, with 11 bases between. Per germline, CDR1 SGHDT and CDR2 YYEEEE. The CDR3 contains 13 residues. CDR3 amino acids: CASSVPLVNEQFF. CDR3 DNA sequence: TGTGCCAGCAGCGTACCCTTAGTCAATGAGCAGTTCTTC. Drawing the rest from reference TRBV5-6 and TRBJ2-1, the complete variable domain is DAGVTQSPTHLIKTRGQQVTLRCSPKSGHDTVSWYQQALGQGPQFIFQYYEEEERQRGNFPDRFSGHQFPNYSSELNVNALLLGDSALYLCASSVPLVNEQFFGPGTRLTVL.

The chain combines TRBV10-3 with TRBJ2-3, with a weak D call TRBD2 (5 bases). The CDR3 runs 16 residues. Germline V gives CDR1 ENHRY, CDR2 SYGVKD. Trimming pared 3 bases from V and 1 base from J, leaving 14 bases between. The CDR3 reads CAISDKRKLGTDTQYF. For the CDR3, the DNA is TGTGCCATCAGTGATAAGCGGAAGTTAGGCACAGATACGCAGTATTTT.

The chain couples TRBV20-1 to TRBJ2-2; a weak D match, TRBD1 (6 bases). The CDR3 runs to 11 residues. The V and J ends lost 5 bases and 8 bases respectively, with 9 bases between them. Germline V lookup: CDR1 DFQATT, CDR2 SNEGSKA (reference sequence). The CDR3 loop is CSAPGTGELFF. The CDR3 DNA reads as TGCAGTGCTCCCGGGACAGGGGAGCTGTTTTTT.

The gene calls are TRBV15 and TRBJ1-5, with D possibly being TRBD1 (5 bases). The germline gives CDR1 LNHNV, CDR2 YYDKDF (reference sequence). The CDR3 is 15 amino acids. V was cut by 0 bases and J by 9 bases, with 15 bases left in between. CDR3: CATSRDLRGLAPQHF. CDR3 DNA sequence: TGTGCCACCAGCAGAGATCTAAGGGGATTAGCGCCCCAGCATTTT.

The rearrangement uses TRBV6-1 and TRBJ2-7, with 11 bases identical to TRBD2. The CDR3 loop spans 14 amino acids. Germline assignment: CDR1 MNHNS and CDR2 SASEGT. With V trimmed by 7 bases and J by 3 bases, 5 bases remained unmatched. As DNA, the CDR3 is TGTGCCAGCAAACCGGGACTAGCGGTCTACGAGCAGTACTTC. This gives the protein CASKPGLAVYEQYF.

As for this clone: Relative to the germline gene, one junction end is altered; a read error may explain this. J is TRBJ1-2 and V is TRBV7-9; no definite D call. This CDR3 contains 14 residues. Germline CDR1 SEHNR, CDR2 FQNEAQ (reference sequence). CDR3 sequence: CSSSLGYSLHGYTF. For the CDR3, the DNA is TGTTCCAGCAGCTTAGGATACTCTCTTCATGGCTACACCTTC.

The rearrangement uses TRBV7-9 and TRBJ2-7; 8 nucleotides align to TRBD2. V shed 7 bases, J shed 6 bases, and the junction held 14 bases outside the gene matches. This CDR3 region has 15 residues. The germline CDR1 and CDR2 sequences are SEHNR and FQNEAQ (reference sequence). DNA for the CDR3: TGTGCCAGCACCAGCCAGGGACTAGGATCTACCGAGCAGTACTTC. It codes for CASTSQGLGSTEQYF.

This rearrangement joins TRBV23-1 to TRBJ1-2; tentative D call: TRBD1 (6 bases). TRBV23-1 is assigned to the ORF class and has an uncertain function. V was cut by 7 bases and J by 3 bases, with 24 bases left in between. This CDR3 spans 17 amino acids. The CDR3 DNA reads as TGCGCCAGCACCCAAGGGGGTTGTGACAGGCGGCACTATGGCTACACCTTC. Protein: CASTQGGCDRRHYGYTF.

This clone was counted a few times. V gene TRBV5-1 combines with J gene TRBJ2-1, with D unresolved. With 4 bases removed from V and 5 bases from J, the gap between germline ends came to 7 bases. The CDR3 totals 12 residues. From germline, CDR1 is SGHRS and CDR2 YFSETQ. CDR3 residues: CASSGRDNEQFF. As DNA, the CDR3 is TGCGCCAGCAGCGGCCGGGACAATGAGCAGTTCTTC. Combining the CDR3 with reference TRBV5-1 and TRBJ2-1 gives the whole variable domain KAGVTQTPRYLIKTRGQQVTLSCSPISGHRSVSWYQQTPGQGLQFLFEYFSETQRNKGNFPGRFSGRQFSNSRSEMNVSTLELGDSALYLCASSGRDNEQFFGPGTRLTVL.

The J gene is TRBJ1-1, the V gene TRBV10-3, with no clear D. CDR3 length: 12 residues. V was clipped by 8 bases and J by 2 bases, with 9 bases between them. Germline V gene sequence: CDR1 ENHRY, CDR2 SYGVKD. CDR3 protein: CAIGEINTEAFF. The DNA of the CDR3 is TGTGCCATCGGGGAGATTAACACTGAAGCTTTCTTT.